This entry is about one TCR beta chain. Its antigen is not identified. The record originates from a study of T cell clones after liver transplantation. V gave up 5 bases and J gave up 3 bases, with 10 bases separating them. Germline CDR1 is LGHNT and CDR2 is FRNRAP. This CDR3 contains 13 residues. Here immunoSEQ multiplex PCR was the method, and the copy in TCRdb shows in-frame clones only, minus some. There are more than 70,000 clones in the sample; over 65% occur only once, and 2.5% to 3.5% lies in the top ten. The study's findings and limits: Graft donor-reactive T cells possibly entered the graft instead of undergoing deletion.

This chain connects TRBV12-5 to TRBJ1-2, with D tentatively TRBD1 (5 bases). This material consisted of CD4+ T cells from blood, taken at the 22-month timepoint. This clonotype was obtained from a human patient who received a liver transplant. Certain T cells may be donor cells from the graft. CDR3 sequence (DNA): TGTGCTAGTGGTCTGACAGTGGACTATGGCTACACCTTC. Its translation: CASGLTVDYGYTF. Together with reference TRBV12-5 and TRBJ1-2, the CDR3 gives the full variable domain: DARVTQTPRHKVTEMGQEVTMRCQPILGHNTVFWYRQTMMQGLELLAYFRNRAPLDDSGMPKDRFSAEMPDATLATLKIQPSEPRDSAVYFCASGLTVDYGYTFGSGTRLTVV.